This T cell receptor (beta chain) is drawn from a study of regulatory T cells in long-lasting Graves disease. This clonotype was seen just once. Arm-PCR with iRepertoire HTBI primers amplified the CDR3 regions for these TCR beta libraries. TCRdb passed the multiplex PCR reads through MiXCR, listing each CDR3 protein once. This repertoire shows more than 650,000 distinct CDR3 sequences, about 30% found once; its top ten account for 40% to 55%. Germline V CDR1 and CDR2: LNHDA, SQIVND (reference sequence). The CDR3 length is 17 residues. V dropped 5 bases and J dropped 1; count of bases not matched to a gene: 9. The time point is: persistent/refractory GD, antithyroid drugs over 5 years with positive TRAb. Generation of the TCR library employed RNA extracted from PBMCs.

This sequence was found in a female donor with Graves disease. This chain uses TRBV19 with TRBJ2-3, with 10 nucleotides matching TRBD1. The source material was peripheral blood mononuclear cells (PBMCs), sampled when the disease was refractory, from a patient treated with antithyroid drugs. The CDR3 loop is CASSSGQGWIGTDTQYF. CDR3 sequence (DNA): TGTGCCAGTAGTTCGGGACAGGGGTGGATTGGCACAGATACGCAGTATTTT.